The next 21 T cell receptor beta chains were all read from a single sample in a study of radiotherapy plus CTLA-4 blockade in lung cancer. Profiled with immunoSEQ multiplex PCR; TCRdb holds only in-frame clones, not every one. The sample carries approximately 45,000 clones, roughly 60% recorded once. Source: peripheral blood, taken from a patient treated with radiotherapy plus ipilimumab. The receptors come from a human donor with non-small cell lung cancer who had a partial response to radiotherapy plus ipilimumab.

The chain has TRBV9 and TRBJ1-4; weak D call: TRBD1 (5 bases). The germline V gene has CDR1 SGDLS and CDR2 YYNGEE. Trimming stripped 3 bases from V and 3 bases from J, with 9 bases between. This CDR3 is 14 amino acids long. CDR3 sequence (DNA): TGTGCCAGCAGCGCCGGGGGGGCTAATGAAAAACTGTTTTTT. This encodes CASSAGGANEKLFF.

The rearrangement joins TRBV29-1 to TRBJ1-1; 7 nucleotides line up with TRBD1. V trimming: 3 bases; J trimming: 0 bases; junction bases outside the gene matches: 16. The CDR3 is 18 amino acids. CDR1 SQVTM and CDR2 ANQGSEA come from the germline V gene. This chain's CDR3 is CSVEGSVWGQIMNTEAFF. Written as DNA, the CDR3 is TGCAGCGTTGAGGGGTCCGTTTGGGGACAGATCATGAACACTGAAGCTTTCTTT.

This clone was detected a few times. This sequence joins TRBV7-8 and TRBJ2-5; maybe TRBD1 (6 bases). Trimming stripped 5 bases from V and 4 bases from J, with 20 bases between. The V gene's germline CDR1 is SGHVS and CDR2 FQNEAQ. This CDR3 is built from 16 residues. The DNA of the CDR3 is TGTGCCAGCAGCCTATTTAGGGGGAGTGCGGGAGAGACCCAGTACTTC. Translating it yields CASSLFRGSAGETQYF.

This clone was detected once. At one end the junction does not follow the germline gene, possibly because of a read error. The chain joins TRBV18 to TRBJ2-2; tentatively, D is TRBD2 (5 bases). The CDR3 extends over 14 amino acids. The germline CDR1 and CDR2 sequences are KGHSH and LQKENI. The DNA for the CDR3 is TGTGCCAGCTCACCACGAATAAACACCGGGGAGCTGTTTTTC. It is translated as CASSPRINTGELFF.

This clone was seen only once. The chain combines TRBV15 with TRBJ2-1; D unclear. Germline values: CDR1 LNHNV, CDR2 YYDKDF (reference sequence). V lost 4 bases to trimming and J lost 10 bases, with 8 bases between them. The CDR3 sequence is 11 residues long. CDR3 coding DNA: TGTGCCACCAGCACAATCCAGGAGCAGTTCTTC. Translating it yields CATSTIQEQFF.

This clone has more than one count but fewer than ten. This chain connects TRBV7-2 to TRBJ1-1; TRBD1 is a possible D gene (6 bases). The CDR3 is 12 amino acids. The V end was cut by 5 bases, the J end by 8 bases, with 12 bases between. CDR1 is SGHTA, CDR2 FQGNSA, per germline. Here the CDR3 reads CASSSTGTEAFF. CDR3 DNA sequence: TGTGCCAGCAGCAGCACCGGGACAGAAGCTTTCTTT.

The chain recombines TRBV6-5 with TRBJ2-2; 12 bases align to TRBD2. Germline CDR1 reads MNHEY; CDR2 reads SVGAGI. The CDR3 length is 14 residues. With 6 bases clipped from V and 4 bases from J, the junction kept 0 bases outside the gene matches. The CDR3 bases are TGTGCCAGCAGGGGACTAGCGGGCACCGGGGAGCTGTTTTTT. Its protein is CASRGLAGTGELFF.

This chain uses TRBV7-2 with TRBJ1-5, with D tentatively TRBD1 (6 bases). There are 15 residues in the CDR3. CDR1 is SGHTA, CDR2 FQGNSA, per germline. V was pared by 4 bases and J by 1 base, with 11 bases between. The CDR3 nucleotides are TGTGCCAGCAGCTCGGGGGGCAGGAGCAATCAGCCCCAGCATTTT. It codes for CASSSGGRSNQPQHF.

This clone appeared a single time. The chain joins TRBV5-1 to TRBJ2-1; D might be TRBD1 (7 bases). Germline values: CDR1 SGHRS, CDR2 YFSETQ. This CDR3 is 15 amino acids long. Trimming removed 4 bases at V and 4 bases at J, with 15 bases between. The DNA of the CDR3 is TGCGCCAGCAGCCCGCAGGGGGGCGTGTACAATGAGCAGTTCTTC. Translation: CASSPQGGVYNEQFF. Based on the CDR3 plus reference TRBV5-1 and TRBJ2-1, the full variable domain is KAGVTQTPRYLIKTRGQQVTLSCSPISGHRSVSWYQQTPGQGLQFLFEYFSETQRNKGNFPGRFSGRQFSNSRSEMNVSTLELGDSALYLCASSPQGGVYNEQFFGPGTRLTVL.

This clone was counted a few times. The junction does not match germline at one end; this may be a read error. The CDR3: CASSLGDGQANLGDF. Here the CDR3 DNA reads TGTGCCAGCAGCTTGGGAGACGGGCAGGCCAACCTCGGGGATTTT. The chain recombines TRBV5-4 with TRBJ1-3, with unresolved D. The germline V gene has CDR1 SGHNT and CDR2 YYREEE (reference sequence). This CDR3 contains 15 residues.

CDR3 nucleotides: TGTGCCAGCAGCTTAAATGAGGAGACCCAGTACTTC. Protein product: CASSLNEETQYF. The chain is built from TRBV7-2 and TRBJ2-5, with D unresolved. CDR3 length: 12 amino acids. Per germline, CDR1 SGHTA and CDR2 FQGNSA. Between the trimmed V and J ends, which lost 2 bases and 5 bases, there was a span of 6 bases.

The rearrangement joins TRBV5-4 to TRBJ2-5, with a weak D call TRBD2 (5 bases). Trimming took 0 bases from V and 5 from J, leaving 11 bases between them. The germline CDR1 and CDR2 sequences are SGHNT and YYREEE (reference sequence). CDR3 size: 14 residues. The CDR3 loop reads CASSLGREGETQYF. The CDR3 nucleotides are TGTGCCAGCAGCTTGGGTCGGGAAGGTGAGACCCAGTACTTC.

V usage is TRBV9 and J usage is TRBJ2-6; TRBD1 might be the D (6 bases). V was pared by 0 bases and J by 9 bases, with 13 bases between. This CDR3 has 15 amino acids. Germline CDR1 reads SGDLS; CDR2 reads YYNGEE. CDR3 in DNA: TGTGCCAGCAGCGTAGGGCCCCAGGGGAGCAACGTCCTGACTTTC. It is translated as CASSVGPQGSNVLTF. Full variable domain (remainder filled in from reference TRBV9 and TRBJ2-6): DSGVTQTPKHLITATGQRVTLRCSPRSGDLSVYWYQQSLDQGLQFLIQYYNGEERAKGNILERFSAQQFPDLHSELNLSSLELGDSALYFCASSVGPQGSNVLTFGAGSRLTVL.

The CDR3 is CAWGRGGRANVLTF. CDR3 DNA: TGTGCCTGGGGGCGTGGGGGCAGGGCCAACGTCCTGACTTTC. The rearrangement uses TRBV30 and TRBJ2-6; possibly TRBD1 for D (6 bases). Germline CDR1 is GTSNPN and CDR2 is SVGIG (reference sequence). The CDR3 length is 14 residues. V was shortened by 5 bases and J by 5 bases, with 13 bases between the two germline ends.

The CDR3 DNA reads TGTGCCAGCTCACCAGGCCTTTCCTACGAGCAGTACTTC. Protein: CASSPGLSYEQYF. V and J are TRBV18 and TRBJ2-7, with unresolved D. Deletions cut 2 bases from V and 1 base from J, with 6 bases between. Germline V lookup: CDR1 KGHSH, CDR2 LQKENI. The CDR3 spans 13 residues.

This clone has just a few counts. V gene TRBV9 combines with J gene TRBJ2-7; 8 bases are a match to TRBD1. The trim removed 4 bases at V and 2 bases at J, leaving 5 bases unmatched. Germline values: CDR1 SGDLS, CDR2 YYNGEE. CDR3 length: 14 residues. CDR3 DNA sequence: TGTGCCAGCAGCTCCCGGACAGGGACCTACGAGCAGTACTTC. Its protein is CASSSRTGTYEQYF.

The gene calls are TRBV5-4 and TRBJ1-6, with 8 bases that match TRBD1. From germline, CDR1 is SGHNT and CDR2 YYREEE (reference sequence). The CDR3 runs 15 residues. The junction had 7 bases not matched to a gene; V was cut back by 4 bases and J by 7 bases. The CDR3 bases are TGTGCCAGCAGCGCGAGACAGGGGTTAAATTCACCCCTCCACTTT. Amino acids: CASSARQGLNSPLHF.

This clone has more than one count but fewer than ten. This chain joins TRBV5-1 and TRBJ2-3; 8 nucleotides agree with TRBD2. J gave up 6 bases and V 4 bases, and 13 bases lay outside the gene matches. Germline V gene sequence: CDR1 SGHRS, CDR2 YFSETQ. CDR3 size: 16 residues. CDR3 region: CASSRTSGEARDTQYF. CDR3 DNA: TGCGCCAGCAGCCGAACTAGCGGCGAAGCTAGGGATACGCAGTATTTT.

The J gene is TRBJ2-7, the V gene TRBV7-8; 8 nucleotides agree with TRBD1. With V trimmed by 5 bases and J by 5 bases, 5 bases remained unmatched. This CDR3 has 13 amino acids. Germline loops: CDR1 SGHVS, CDR2 FQNEAQ. Here the CDR3 DNA reads TGTGCCAGCAGCCCCAGGGGGCCGCACGAGCAGTACTTC. Its translation is CASSPRGPHEQYF.

The genes are TRBV5-6 and TRBJ1-1, with 8 nucleotides matching TRBD1. With 4 bases clipped from V and 2 bases from J, the junction kept 7 bases outside the gene matches. CDR1 SGHDT and CDR2 YYEEEE come from the germline V gene. The CDR3 runs to 15 residues. The CDR3 bases are TGTGCCAGCAGCCCGTTGACAGGGGTAAACACTGAAGCTTTCTTT. It is translated as CASSPLTGVNTEAFF.

The chain combines TRBV18 with TRBJ2-2; 7 bases agree with TRBD1. CDR1 and CDR2 (germline): KGHSH, LQKENI. The CDR3 extends over 17 amino acids. Trimming took 3 bases from V and 2 from J; bases not matched to a gene: 9. CDR3 in amino acids: CASSPQGDRANTGELFF. The DNA of the CDR3 is TGTGCCAGCTCACCGCAGGGGGATCGGGCCAACACCGGGGAGCTGTTTTTT. The whole variable domain, remainder taken from reference TRBV18 and TRBJ2-2, is NAGVMQNPRHLVRRRGQEARLRCSPMKGHSHVYWYRQLPEEGLKFMVYLQKENIIDESGMPKERFSAEFPKEGPSILRIQQVVRGDSAAYFCASSPQGDRANTGELFFGEGSRLTVL.